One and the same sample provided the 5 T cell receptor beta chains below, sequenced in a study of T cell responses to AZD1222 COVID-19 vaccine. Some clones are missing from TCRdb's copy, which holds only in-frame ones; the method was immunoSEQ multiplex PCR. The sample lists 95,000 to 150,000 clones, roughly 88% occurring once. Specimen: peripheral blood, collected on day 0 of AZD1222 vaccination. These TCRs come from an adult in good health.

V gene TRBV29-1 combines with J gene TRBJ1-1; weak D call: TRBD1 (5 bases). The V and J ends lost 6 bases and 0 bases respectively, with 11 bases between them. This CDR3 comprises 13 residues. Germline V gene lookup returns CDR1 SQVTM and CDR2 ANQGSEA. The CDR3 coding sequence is TGCAGCGTCGTGGACATCATGAACACTGAAGCTTTCTTT. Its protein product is CSVVDIMNTEAFF.

The CDR3 protein is CASSRAETGANVLTF. DNA of the CDR3: TGTGCCAGCAGCCGGGCCGAAACTGGGGCCAACGTCCTGACTTTC. The chain links TRBV5-6 to TRBJ2-6; D ambiguous. The CDR3 sequence is 15 residues long. CDR1 SGHDT and CDR2 YYEEEE come from the germline V gene. Deletions cut 4 bases from V and 2 bases from J, with 10 bases between.

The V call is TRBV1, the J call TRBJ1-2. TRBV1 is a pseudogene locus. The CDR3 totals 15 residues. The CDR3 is CTSSQGRGKGYGYTF. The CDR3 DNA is TGCACCAGCAGCCAAGGGCGGGGTAAGGGCTATGGCTACACCTTC.

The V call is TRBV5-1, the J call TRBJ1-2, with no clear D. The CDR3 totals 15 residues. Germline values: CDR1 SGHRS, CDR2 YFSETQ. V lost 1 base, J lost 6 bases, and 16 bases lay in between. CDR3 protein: CASSLPPPSRDGYTF. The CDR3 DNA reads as TGCGCCAGCAGCTTGCCCCCTCCATCGCGAGATGGCTACACCTTC.

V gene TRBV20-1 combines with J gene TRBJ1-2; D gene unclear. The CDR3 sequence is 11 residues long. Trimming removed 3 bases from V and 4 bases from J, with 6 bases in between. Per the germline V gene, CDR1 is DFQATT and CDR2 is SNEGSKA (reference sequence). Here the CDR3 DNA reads TGCAGTGCTAGTCGGGGCTATGGCTACACCTTC. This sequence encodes CSASRGYGYTF.